This T cell receptor beta chain was obtained from a study of blood T cell repertoires in COVID-19. Study-wide context: PBMCs, B-cell-depleted T cells, or T cells provided the cDNA or gDNA that made up the material.

V was cut by 3 bases and J by 0 bases, with 12 bases left in between. Per the germline V gene, CDR1 is SGHRS and CDR2 is YFSETQ. CDR3 length: 15 residues. A Seattle source enrolled patients during active infection and followed them longitudinally. Study processing details: Quantification of nucleated cells was approximated via reference gene primer amplification. Here immunoSEQ multiplex PCR was the method, and the copy in TCRdb shows in-frame clones only, minus some. The D gene and trimming were derived from the DNA, and the V and J assignments and clone size from that table. The sample records around 400,000 clones, 87% being singletons.

Sequenced input: peripheral blood. The receptor was derived from a woman in her sixties or seventies with COVID-19, enrolled during active disease. This chain connects TRBV5-1 to TRBJ1-1; D is perhaps TRBD1 (6 bases). The CDR3 reads CASSWSGGLNTEAFF. The CDR3 nucleotides read TGCGCCAGCAGCTGGTCGGGGGGCCTGAACACTGAAGCTTTCTTT. Full variable domain (remainder filled in from reference TRBV5-1 and TRBJ1-1): KAGVTQTPRYLIKTRGQQVTLSCSPISGHRSVSWYQQTPGQGLQFLFEYFSETQRNKGNFPGRFSGRQFSNSRSEMNVSTLELGDSALYLCASSWSGGLNTEAFFGQGTRLTVV.